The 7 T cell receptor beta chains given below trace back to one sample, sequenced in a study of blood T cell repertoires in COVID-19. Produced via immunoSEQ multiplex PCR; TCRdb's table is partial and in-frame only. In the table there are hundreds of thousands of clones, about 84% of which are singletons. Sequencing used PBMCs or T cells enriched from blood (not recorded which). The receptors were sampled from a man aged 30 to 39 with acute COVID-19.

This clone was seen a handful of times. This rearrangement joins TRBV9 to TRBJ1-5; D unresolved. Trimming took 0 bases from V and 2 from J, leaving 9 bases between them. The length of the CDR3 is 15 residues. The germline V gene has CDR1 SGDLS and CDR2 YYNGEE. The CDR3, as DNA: TGTGCCAGCAGCGTAGGTCTGGGCGGCAATCAGCCCCAGCATTTT. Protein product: CASSVGLGGNQPQHF. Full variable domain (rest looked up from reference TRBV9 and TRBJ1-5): DSGVTQTPKHLITATGQRVTLRCSPRSGDLSVYWYQQSLDQGLQFLIQYYNGEERAKGNILERFSAQQFPDLHSELNLSSLELGDSALYFCASSVGLGGNQPQHFGDGTRLSIL.

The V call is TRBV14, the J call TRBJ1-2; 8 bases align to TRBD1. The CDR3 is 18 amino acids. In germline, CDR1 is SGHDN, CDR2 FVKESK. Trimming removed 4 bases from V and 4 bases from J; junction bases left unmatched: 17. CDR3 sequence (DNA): TGTGCCAGCAGCCGAGAACAGATCGCCGGGACAGGCGCCTATGGCTACACCTTC. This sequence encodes CASSREQIAGTGAYGYTF.

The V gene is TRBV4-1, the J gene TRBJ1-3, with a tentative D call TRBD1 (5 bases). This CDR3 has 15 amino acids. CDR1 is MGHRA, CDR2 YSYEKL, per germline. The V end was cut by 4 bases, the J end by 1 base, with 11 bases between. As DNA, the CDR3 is TGCGCCAGCAGCCCCATAAGGGGATCTGGAAACACCATATATTTT. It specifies CASSPIRGSGNTIYF.

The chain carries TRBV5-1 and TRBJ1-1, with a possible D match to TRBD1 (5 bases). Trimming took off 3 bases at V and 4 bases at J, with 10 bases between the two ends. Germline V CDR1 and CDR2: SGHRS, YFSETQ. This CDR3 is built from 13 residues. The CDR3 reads CASSSQGGTEAFF. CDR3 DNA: TGCGCCAGCAGCTCCCAGGGCGGCACTGAAGCTTTCTTT. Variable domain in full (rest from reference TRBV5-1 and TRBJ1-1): KAGVTQTPRYLIKTRGQQVTLSCSPISGHRSVSWYQQTPGQGLQFLFEYFSETQRNKGNFPGRFSGRQFSNSRSEMNVSTLELGDSALYLCASSSQGGTEAFFGQGTRLTVV.

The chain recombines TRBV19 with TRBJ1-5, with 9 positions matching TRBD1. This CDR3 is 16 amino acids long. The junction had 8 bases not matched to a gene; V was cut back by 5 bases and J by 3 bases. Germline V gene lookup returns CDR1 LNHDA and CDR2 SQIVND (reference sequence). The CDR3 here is CASSRTGDGNNQPQHF. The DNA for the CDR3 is TGTGCCAGTAGTCGGACAGGGGATGGTAACAATCAGCCCCAGCATTTT.

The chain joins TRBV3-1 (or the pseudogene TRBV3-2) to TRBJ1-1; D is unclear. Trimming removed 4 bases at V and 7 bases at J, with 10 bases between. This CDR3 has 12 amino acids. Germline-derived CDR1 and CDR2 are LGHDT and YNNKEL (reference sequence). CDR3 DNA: TGTGCCAGCAGCCCTCGTATCGGTGAAGCTTTCTTT. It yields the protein CASSPRIGEAFF.

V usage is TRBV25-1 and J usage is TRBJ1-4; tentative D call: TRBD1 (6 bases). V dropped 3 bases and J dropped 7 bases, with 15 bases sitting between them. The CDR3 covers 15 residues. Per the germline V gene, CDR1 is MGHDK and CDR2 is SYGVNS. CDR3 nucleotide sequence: TGTGCCAGCAGTGAGTTCAGGGGTGAGGTTGAAAAACTGTTTTTT. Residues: CASSEFRGEVEKLFF.